This T cell receptor beta chain comes out of a study of blood T cell repertoires in COVID-19 (dated by TCRdb to the early 2020s). With regard to the full study: Collaborator samples came from the United States, Italy and Spain and covered acute and convalescent phases of COVID-19. The prospective study material was composed of cDNA or gDNA derived from T cells, B-cell-depleted T cells, or PBMCs. The dataset comprised deeply sampled blood TCRbeta repertoires from subjects exposed to, actively infected with, or recovered from COVID-19. The repertoires were released in a freely available public database intended as a resource for research on the immune response to SARS-CoV-2. The samples were drawn from the first 160 participants of the ongoing ImmuneRACE study and from about 1,200 subjects provided by 6 global collaborators. Sample metadata almost always included a de-identified subject ID, COVID-19 status, age in years and sex. HLA class I and class II types, where available, came from metadata supplied by the sample provider rather than from assay-based typing. General findings and caveats noted by the study authors: How much clinical and demographic metadata was included differed by source and by participant, and the metadata was provided uncurated.

The CDR3 measures 13 amino acids from cysteine to phenylalanine. CDR3 DNA is the only sequence kept; it has 39 bases, read in frame from the first base. The germline V gene supplies CDR1 SGDLS and CDR2 YYNGEE. The germline V and J ends show losses of 4 bases and 5 bases respectively, and no gene match explains 4 bases of the junction. TCRbeta CDR3 regions were amplified from genomic DNA using the immunoSEQ Assay, a bias-controlled multiplex PCR. The paper's processing steps were these. The number of nucleated cells in each sample was estimated from the amplification of reference gene primers within the assay. To quantify the absolute abundance of each unique TCRbeta CDR3 rearrangement, sequence reads were collapsed and filtered. For each sample, productive Simpson clonality was calculated as the square root of Simpson's diversity index across productive rearrangements. Entries here come from immuneACCESS through TCRdb and include only in-frame sequences with V and J called. Some clones fail to appear in such tables; in the studies checked, an unresolved V gene covers under half of the shortfall, and the cause of the remainder is unknown. Clone size and the V and J calls come from that table; the DNA yielded D and trimming. The sample includes 96,000 or so clones, with about 88% observed a single time. Roughly 2.8% of the sample belongs to the ten largest clones.

The collaborating institutions used their own protocols to collect whole blood in K2EDTA tubes. For TCRbeta analysis, collaborators shipped samples in one of three forms: frozen whole blood, isolated PBMCs, or DNA extracted from either of those sample types. About this clone itself: What antigen it recognizes has not been identified. Base quality data are lacking; no much larger clone is found one base away.

Material: peripheral blood. The receptor chain draws on TRBV9 and TRBJ2-7; TRBD1 aligns with 9 central bases. This receptor was identified in a woman older than 75 with acute or convalescent COVID-19. The bases read TGTGCCAGCAGCAAGGGACAGGGTGACGAGCAGTACTTC. Protein translation: CASSKGQGDEQYF. Outside the CDR3, residues come from the reference TRBV9 and TRBJ2-7 proteins, so the full variable domain is: DSGVTQTPKHLITATGQRVTLRCSPRSGDLSVYWYQQSLDQGLQFLIQYYNGEERAKGNILERFSAQQFPDLHSELNLSSLELGDSALYFCASSKGQGDEQYFGPGTRLTVT.